This T cell receptor beta chain stems from a study of T cells in lung cancer brain metastases (dated by TCRdb to between 2017 and 2018). With respect to the entire study: About 85% of the 20 patients had a history of tobacco use, with a median of around 41 pack-years. TCR beta CDR3 repertoires were compared between fully resected primary non-small cell lung cancers and paired brain metastases. Median interval between primary and brain metastasis specimen acquisition was about 350 days. A cohort of around 20 patients was included, from whom 40 specimens were contributed, with one primary lung lesion and one brain metastasis obtained from each patient. Of the approximately 21 patients, more than 15 received no interval therapy between resection of the primary and resection of the metastasis. An average DNA integrity number of roughly 4 was found in both primary and metastatic specimens, and no significant difference was detected between sites. Patients had a median age at first diagnosis of 55 to 70 years, with 8 or 9 males and some 11 females.

V loses 2 bases at its end and J loses 8 bases; junction bases beyond the gene matches: 11. From the germline V gene, CDR1 is KGHSH and CDR2 is LQKENI. Counted from cysteine to phenylalanine, this CDR3 has 18 amino acids. Only CDR3 DNA remains: 54 bases, in frame from the first base. Findings and caveats that apply to the study as a whole: Most clones were lesion-specific, with limited overlap between paired lesions (mean Morisita index approximately 0.2). Significantly fewer unique productive clones were found in brain metastases than in paired primaries (median approximately 1,600 versus 4,100). A significantly larger repertoire fraction was made up by the ten most abundant clones in brain metastases than in primaries, which was suggestive of clonal expansion. It was not possible to control for the effects of preoperative corticosteroids on T cell infiltration in brain metastases. DNA fragmentation in the FFPE samples may have prevented recovery of the complete infiltrating T cell repertoire.

Details on this clone: The clone's antigen remains unknown. No base-level quality is on record; no much larger clone is a single base apart.

Each sample received roughly 2.24 to 5 ug of genomic DNA as input, and the DNA input was kept equal within each pair of samples. TCR beta libraries were constructed with the immunoSEQ hsTCRbeta Kit, with multiplexed V and J gene primers used across two PCR steps. Pooled libraries with positive and negative controls were sequenced on an Illumina MiSeq using a 100-cycle paired-end protocol. Per the original workflow: Raw data were processed by the immunoSEQ vendor into normalized, annotated TCR beta repertoire reports. Richness was defined as unique clones by nucleotide sequence, and total richness was extrapolated with the iChao1 and Efron-Thisted estimators. Pielou's evenness, Simpson's index, top-ten clone proportional abundance, and Morisita overlap index were used to characterize and compare paired lesions. Entries here come from immuneACCESS through TCRdb and include only in-frame sequences with V and J called. Some clones fail to appear in such tables; in the studies checked, an unresolved V gene covers under half of the shortfall, and the cause of the remainder is unknown. V, J and clone size reflect that table, while D and trimming were determined from the DNA. For this sample there are 5,200 or so clones; more than 75% appear just once. Together, the top ten hold 9.2% of the sample.

Patients underwent resection for synchronous oligometastatic disease or delayed recurrence of a solitary brain metastasis. To avoid including cancers other than NSCLC, any patient with a history of multiple malignancies was excluded. Tumor areas were macrodissected from 4 or 5 deparaffinized 10 um unstained sections, using marked H&E slides as a guide. All specimens were fixed in formalin and embedded in paraffin (FFPE). Genomic DNA was extracted using the AllPrep DNA/RNA FFPE Kit. The chain was built from TRBV18 and TRBJ2-1, and 14 junction bases match TRBD2. Input material: tumor tissue from a brain metastasis. What the cell subset or site label conveys for this sample: paired resected brain metastasis. This clonotype was obtained from a woman in her forties or fifties with non-small cell lung cancer that had spread to the brain. This receptor has the CDR3 CASSPSPVGTSGSYEQFF. The nucleotides are TGTGCCAGCTCACCAAGTCCCGTCGGGACTAGCGGGAGTTATGAGCAGTTCTTC. Full variable domain (CDR3 extended with the reference TRBV18 and TRBJ2-1 proteins): NAGVMQNPRHLVRRRGQEARLRCSPMKGHSHVYWYRQLPEEGLKFMVYLQKENIIDESGMPKERFSAEFPKEGPSILRIQQVVRGDSAAYFCASSPSPVGTSGSYEQFFGPGTRLTVL.